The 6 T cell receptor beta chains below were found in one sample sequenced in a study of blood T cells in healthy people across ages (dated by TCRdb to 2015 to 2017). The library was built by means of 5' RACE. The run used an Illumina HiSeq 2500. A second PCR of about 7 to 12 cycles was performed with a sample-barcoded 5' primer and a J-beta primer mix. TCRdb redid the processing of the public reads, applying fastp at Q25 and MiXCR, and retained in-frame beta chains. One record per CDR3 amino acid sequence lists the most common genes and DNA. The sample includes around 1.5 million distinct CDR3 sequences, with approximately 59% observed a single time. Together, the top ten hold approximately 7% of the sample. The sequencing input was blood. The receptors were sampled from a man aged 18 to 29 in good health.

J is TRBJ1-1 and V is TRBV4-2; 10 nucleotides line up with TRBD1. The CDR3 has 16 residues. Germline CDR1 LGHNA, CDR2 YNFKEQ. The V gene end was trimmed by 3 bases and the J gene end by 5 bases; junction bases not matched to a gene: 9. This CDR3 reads CASSQRVTGGYTEAFF. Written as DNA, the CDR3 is TGTGCCAGCAGCCAGAGGGTGACAGGGGGCTATACTGAAGCTTTCTTT.

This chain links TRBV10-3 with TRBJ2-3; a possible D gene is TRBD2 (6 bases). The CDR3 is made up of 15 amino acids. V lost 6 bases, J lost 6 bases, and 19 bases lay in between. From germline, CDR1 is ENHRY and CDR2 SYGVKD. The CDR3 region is CAISRLPGEGDTQYF. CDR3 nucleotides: TGTGCCATCAGCCGATTACCGGGAGAGGGGGATACGCAGTATTTT.

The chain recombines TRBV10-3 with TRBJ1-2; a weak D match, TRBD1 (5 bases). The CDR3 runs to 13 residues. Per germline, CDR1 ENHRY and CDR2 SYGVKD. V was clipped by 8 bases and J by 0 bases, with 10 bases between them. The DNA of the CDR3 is TGTGCCATCGGGGGGATCACTAACTATGGCTACACCTTC. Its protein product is CAIGGITNYGYTF.

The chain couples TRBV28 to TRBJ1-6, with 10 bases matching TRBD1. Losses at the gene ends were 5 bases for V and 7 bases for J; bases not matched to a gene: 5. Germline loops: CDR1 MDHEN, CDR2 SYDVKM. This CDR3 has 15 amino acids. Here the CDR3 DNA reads TGTGCCAGCAGTACCGGACAGGGGGGGAATTCACCCCTCCACTTT. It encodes CASSTGQGGNSPLHF.

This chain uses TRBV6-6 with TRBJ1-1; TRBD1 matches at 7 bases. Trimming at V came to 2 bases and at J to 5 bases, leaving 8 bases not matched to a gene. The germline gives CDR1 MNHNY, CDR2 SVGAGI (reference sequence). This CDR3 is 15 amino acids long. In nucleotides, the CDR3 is TGTGCCAGCAGTTACGGTACAGGGGAGGGTACTGAAGCTTTCTTT. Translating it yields CASSYGTGEGTEAFF.

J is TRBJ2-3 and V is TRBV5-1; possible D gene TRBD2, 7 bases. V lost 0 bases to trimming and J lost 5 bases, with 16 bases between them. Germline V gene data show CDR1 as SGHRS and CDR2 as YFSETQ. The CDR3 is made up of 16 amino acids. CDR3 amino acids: CASSLEGGRSIDTQYF. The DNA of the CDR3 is TGCGCCAGCAGCTTGGAGGGGGGGCGATCGATAGATACGCAGTATTTT. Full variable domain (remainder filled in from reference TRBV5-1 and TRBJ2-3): KAGVTQTPRYLIKTRGQQVTLSCSPISGHRSVSWYQQTPGQGLQFLFEYFSETQRNKGNFPGRFSGRQFSNSRSEMNVSTLELGDSALYLCASSLEGGRSIDTQYFGPGTRLTVL.